Reported below is one T cell receptor (beta chain). Assay used: immunoSEQ multiplex PCR; TCRdb lists only in-frame clones, some missing. This sample has 140,000 to 150,000 clones, with around 84% found just once. The data were taken from a study of blood T cell repertoires in COVID-19. Cohort placement rested on clinical history that participants reported themselves. Exposed study participants had met a COVID-19 case within 2 weeks before entry. Germline V CDR1 and CDR2: SGHRS, YFSETQ. The CDR3 totals 18 residues. The V and J ends lost 0 bases and 0 bases, in that order; junction bases with no gene match: 6.

What was sequenced was PBMCs or T cells enriched from blood (not recorded which). This sequence joins TRBV5-1 and TRBJ2-1; 10 nucleotides align to TRBD2. This clonotype was obtained from a woman between 50 and 59 years old who had been exposed to COVID-19. CDR3 loop: CASSLGLAGLSSYNEQFF. The CDR3 DNA reads as TGCGCCAGCAGCTTGGGACTAGCGGGTCTTAGCTCCTACAATGAGCAGTTCTTC.